This T cell receptor beta chain was sequenced in a study of metastatic and nonmetastatic thyroid tumors. MiXCR was used by TCRdb to re-call the PCR reads. The data hold tens of thousands of clones, with approximately 25% observed a single time. Germline loops: CDR1 LNHDA, CDR2 SQIVND (reference sequence). The CDR3 spans 14 residues. V shed 4 bases and J shed 5 bases, with 12 bases lying between them. Thyroid surgery took place with no prior treatment in any patient. The gene calls are TRBV19 and TRBJ1-5, with D possibly being TRBD1 (5 bases). The clonotype was recovered from a female donor with papillary thyroid cancer or a benign thyroid nodule (not recorded which). Some clones in this sample may be carry-over from other donors' samples. Sequencing was carried out using blood. The CDR3 bases are TGTGCCAGTAGTACATGGGGGGTGGATCAGCCCCAGCATTTT. It codes for CASSTWGVDQPQHF.